The sequence of this T cell receptor (beta chain) was determined in a study of CD4 T cells in relation to SARS-CoV-2 and coronaviruses. Study in general: TCR beta CDR3s were sequenced after roughly 10-day antigen culture of PBMCs.

Before the COVID-19 pandemic, during about 2010-2018, CD4+ T cells were taken from unexposed donors. After about ten days of culture, CD4+ T cells were isolated. Cells permitting, SARS-CoV-2 S/N and four cold-coronavirus spikes were tested on unexposed-donor CD4+ T cells. TCRdb keeps only in-frame clones here, not all; method: immunoSEQ multiplex PCR. The sample holds some 19,000 clones; about 80% are singletons and the top ten take roughly 25%. A remark on this clone: Its antigen is as yet unknown.

Trimming shortened V by 5 bases and J by 7 bases, and 15 bases separated the two germline ends. Germline lookup yields CDR1 SGHTA and CDR2 FQGNSA. This CDR3 spans 13 amino acids. Sequenced input: CD4+ T cells from PBMCs, cultured in vitro. The gene calls are TRBV7-2 and TRBJ2-7; TRBD1 is a possible D gene (5 bases). The clonotype comes from a human donor in good health. The CDR3 protein is CASSPQAMGEQYF. The CDR3 nucleotides read TGTGCCAGCAGCCCACAGGCCATGGGGGAGCAGTACTTC.